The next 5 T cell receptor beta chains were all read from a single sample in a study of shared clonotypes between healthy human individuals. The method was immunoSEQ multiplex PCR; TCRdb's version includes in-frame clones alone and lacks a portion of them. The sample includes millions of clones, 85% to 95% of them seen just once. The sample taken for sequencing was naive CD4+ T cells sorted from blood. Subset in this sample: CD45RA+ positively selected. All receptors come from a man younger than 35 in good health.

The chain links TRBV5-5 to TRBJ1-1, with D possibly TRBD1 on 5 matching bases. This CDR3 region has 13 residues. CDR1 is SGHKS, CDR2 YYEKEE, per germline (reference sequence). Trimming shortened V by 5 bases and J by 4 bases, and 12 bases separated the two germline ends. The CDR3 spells CASRPQGATEAFF. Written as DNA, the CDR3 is TGTGCCAGCAGACCACAAGGGGCCACTGAAGCTTTCTTT.

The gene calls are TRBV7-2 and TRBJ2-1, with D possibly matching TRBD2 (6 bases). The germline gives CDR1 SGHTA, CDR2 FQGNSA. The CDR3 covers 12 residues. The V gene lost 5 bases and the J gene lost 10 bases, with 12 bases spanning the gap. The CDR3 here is CASSLTSREQFF. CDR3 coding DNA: TGTGCCAGCAGCCTTACTAGCAGGGAGCAGTTCTTC.

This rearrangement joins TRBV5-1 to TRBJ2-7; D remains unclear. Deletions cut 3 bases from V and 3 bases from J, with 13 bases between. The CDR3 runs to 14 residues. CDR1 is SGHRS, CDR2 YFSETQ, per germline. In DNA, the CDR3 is TGCGCCAGCAGCTCCGGGTGGCTCTACTACGAGCAGTACTTC. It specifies CASSSGWLYYEQYF.

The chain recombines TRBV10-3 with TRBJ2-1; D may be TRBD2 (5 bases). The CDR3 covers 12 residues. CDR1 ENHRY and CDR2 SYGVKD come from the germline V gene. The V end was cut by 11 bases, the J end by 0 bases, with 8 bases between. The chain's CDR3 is CALGSSYNEQFF. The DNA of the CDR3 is TGTGCCCTAGGGAGCTCCTACAATGAGCAGTTCTTC.

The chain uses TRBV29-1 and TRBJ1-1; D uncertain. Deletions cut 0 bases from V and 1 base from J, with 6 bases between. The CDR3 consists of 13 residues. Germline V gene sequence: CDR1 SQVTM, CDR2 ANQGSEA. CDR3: CSVEDTPNTEAFF. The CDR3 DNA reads TGCAGCGTTGAAGACACCCCGAACACTGAAGCTTTCTTT.